This T cell receptor (beta chain) appears in the sequencing data of a study of beta chain features in type 1 diabetes. About this clone: Its antigen remains unidentified.

Points from the study as a whole: PCR might favor shorter templates, equally in patients and controls. Shortening that was moderate but significant affected the TCRB CDR3s of Type 1 diabetes patients in all four CD4+ subsets.

Every bit of the isolated RNA underwent reverse transcription, so sequencing read expressed TCRB transcripts. Average reads for naive, central memory and regulatory T cell samples were about 3.7 million. TCRdb keeps only in-frame clones here, not all; method: immunoSEQ multiplex PCR. The sample yields more than 250,000 clones, about 15% seen once. CDR1 and CDR2 from the germline V gene are MNHNS and SASEGT. This CDR3 has 14 residues. Trimming pared 4 bases from V and 3 bases from J, leaving 12 bases between. Populations obtained by sorting all exceeded 98% purity. Sequencing used naive CD4+ T cells from blood. The sequence was obtained from a young man with type 1 diabetes. The chain has TRBV6-1 and TRBJ1-1; no clear D gene. CDR3 in DNA: TGTGCCAGCAGTGGAACCCGCCCGGACACTGAAGCTTTCTTT. Its protein product is CASSGTRPDTEAFF.